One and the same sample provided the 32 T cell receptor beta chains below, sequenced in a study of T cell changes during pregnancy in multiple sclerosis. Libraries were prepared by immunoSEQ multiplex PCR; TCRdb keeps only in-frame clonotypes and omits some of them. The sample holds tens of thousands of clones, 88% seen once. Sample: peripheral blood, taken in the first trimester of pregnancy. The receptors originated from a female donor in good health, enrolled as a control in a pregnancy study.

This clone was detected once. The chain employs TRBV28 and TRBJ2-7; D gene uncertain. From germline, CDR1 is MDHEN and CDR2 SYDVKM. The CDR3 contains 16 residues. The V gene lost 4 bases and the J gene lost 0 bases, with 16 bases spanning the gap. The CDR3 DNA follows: TGTGCCAGCAGTTCACTCGTGGGCCAACCCTCCTACGAGCAGTACTTC. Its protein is CASSSLVGQPSYEQYF.

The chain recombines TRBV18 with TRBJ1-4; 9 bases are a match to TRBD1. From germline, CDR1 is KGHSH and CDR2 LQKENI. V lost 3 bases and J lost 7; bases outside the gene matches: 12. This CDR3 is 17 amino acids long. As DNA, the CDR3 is TGTGCCAGCTCACCCTCCGGAACTACAGGGGGCTTTGAAAAACTGTTTTTT. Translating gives CASSPSGTTGGFEKLFF.

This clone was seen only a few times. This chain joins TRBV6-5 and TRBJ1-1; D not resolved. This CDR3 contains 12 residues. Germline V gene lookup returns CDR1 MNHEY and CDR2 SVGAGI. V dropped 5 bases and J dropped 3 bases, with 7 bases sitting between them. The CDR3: CASSPGYTEAFF. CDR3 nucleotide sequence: TGTGCCAGCAGTCCGGGGTACACTGAAGCTTTCTTT.

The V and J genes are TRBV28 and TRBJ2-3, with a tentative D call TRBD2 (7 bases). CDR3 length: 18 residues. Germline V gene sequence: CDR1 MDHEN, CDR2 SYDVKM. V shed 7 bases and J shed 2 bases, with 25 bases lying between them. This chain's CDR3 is CASTYWGRAGDSTDTQYF. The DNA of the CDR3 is TGTGCCAGCACCTATTGGGGGCGGGCGGGAGACTCCACAGATACGCAGTATTTT. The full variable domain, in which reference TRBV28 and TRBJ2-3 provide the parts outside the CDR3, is DVKVTQSSRYLVKRTGEKVFLECVQDMDHENMFWYRQDPGLGLRLIYFSYDVKMKEKGDIPEGYSVSREKKERFSLILESASTNQTSMYLCASTYWGRAGDSTDTQYFGPGTRLTVL.

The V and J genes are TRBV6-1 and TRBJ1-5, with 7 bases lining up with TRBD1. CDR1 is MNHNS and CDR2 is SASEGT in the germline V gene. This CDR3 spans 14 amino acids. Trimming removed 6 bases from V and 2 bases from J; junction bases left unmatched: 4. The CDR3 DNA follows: TGTGCCAGCAGAACAGGGGTGGGCAATCAGCCCCAGCATTTT. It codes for CASRTGVGNQPQHF.

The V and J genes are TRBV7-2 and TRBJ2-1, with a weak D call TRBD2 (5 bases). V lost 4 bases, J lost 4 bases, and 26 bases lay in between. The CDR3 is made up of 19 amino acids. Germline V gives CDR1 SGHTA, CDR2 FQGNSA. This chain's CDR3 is CASSSSPGLAPLRYNEQFF. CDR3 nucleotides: TGTGCCAGCAGCTCCTCCCCGGGCCTAGCCCCCCTCAGATACAATGAGCAGTTCTTC.

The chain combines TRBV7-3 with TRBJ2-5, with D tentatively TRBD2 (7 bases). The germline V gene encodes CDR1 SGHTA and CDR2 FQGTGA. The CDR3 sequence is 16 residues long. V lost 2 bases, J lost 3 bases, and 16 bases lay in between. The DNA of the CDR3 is TGTGCCAGCAGCTTACGTGGGGGGGGGCGAGAAGAGACCCAGTACTTC. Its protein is CASSLRGGGREETQYF.

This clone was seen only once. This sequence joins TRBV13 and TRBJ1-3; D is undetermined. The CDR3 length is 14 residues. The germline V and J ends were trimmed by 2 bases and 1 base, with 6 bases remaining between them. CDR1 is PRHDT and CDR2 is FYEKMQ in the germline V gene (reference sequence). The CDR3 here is CASSLRESGNTIYF. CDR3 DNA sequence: TGTGCCAGCAGCTTACGAGAATCTGGAAACACCATATATTTT.

Here the CDR3 reads CASSATTGTGDEKLFF. The CDR3 DNA is TGTGCCAGCAGCGCTACCACCGGGACGGGGGATGAAAAACTGTTTTTT. J is TRBJ1-4 and V is TRBV5-4; TRBD1 might be the D (5 bases). The ends were cut back, 4 bases at V and 6 bases at J, with 19 bases in the middle. Germline CDR1 reads SGHNT; CDR2 reads YYREEE (reference sequence). The CDR3 runs to 16 residues.

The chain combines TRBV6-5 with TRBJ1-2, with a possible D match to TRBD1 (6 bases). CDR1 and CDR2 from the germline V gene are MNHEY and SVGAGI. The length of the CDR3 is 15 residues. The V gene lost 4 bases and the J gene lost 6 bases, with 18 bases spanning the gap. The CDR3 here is CASSLTGGARNGYTF. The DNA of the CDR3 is TGTGCCAGCAGTTTAACTGGGGGGGCGAGGAATGGCTACACCTTC.

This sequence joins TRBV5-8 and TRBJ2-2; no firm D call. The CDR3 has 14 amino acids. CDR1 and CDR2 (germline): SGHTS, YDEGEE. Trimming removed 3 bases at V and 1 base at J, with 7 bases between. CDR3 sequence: CASSSYRNTGELFF. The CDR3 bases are TGTGCCAGCAGCTCGTACAGGAACACCGGGGAGCTGTTTTTT.

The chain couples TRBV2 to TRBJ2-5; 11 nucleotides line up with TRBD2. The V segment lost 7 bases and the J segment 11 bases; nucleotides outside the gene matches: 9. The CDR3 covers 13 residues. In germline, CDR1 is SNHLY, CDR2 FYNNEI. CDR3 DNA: TGTGCCAGCATGACGGGACTAGCGGCCCGTCAGTACTTC. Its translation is CASMTGLAARQYF.

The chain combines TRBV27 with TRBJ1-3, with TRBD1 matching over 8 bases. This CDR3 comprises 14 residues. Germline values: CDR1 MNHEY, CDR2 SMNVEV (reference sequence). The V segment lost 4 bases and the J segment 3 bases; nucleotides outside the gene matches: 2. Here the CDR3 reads CASSSTGVGNTIYF. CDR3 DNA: TGTGCCAGCAGTTCGACAGGGGTTGGAAACACCATATATTTT.

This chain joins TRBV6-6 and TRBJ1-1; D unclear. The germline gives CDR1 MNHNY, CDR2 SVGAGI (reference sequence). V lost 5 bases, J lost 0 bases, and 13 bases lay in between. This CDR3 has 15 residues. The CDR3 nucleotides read TGTGCCAGCAGTCTCCTACAGAACATGAACACTGAAGCTTTCTTT. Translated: CASSLLQNMNTEAFF.

The CDR3 region has the DNA TGCGCCAGCAGCCGAGAGGTTGGTGGGAATTCACCCCTCCACTTT. Amino acids: CASSREVGGNSPLHF. The V gene is TRBV5-1, the J gene TRBJ1-6; unclear D gene. In germline, CDR1 is SGHRS, CDR2 YFSETQ. This CDR3 is 15 amino acids long. Trimming shortened V by 4 bases and J by 7 bases, and 15 bases separated the two germline ends.

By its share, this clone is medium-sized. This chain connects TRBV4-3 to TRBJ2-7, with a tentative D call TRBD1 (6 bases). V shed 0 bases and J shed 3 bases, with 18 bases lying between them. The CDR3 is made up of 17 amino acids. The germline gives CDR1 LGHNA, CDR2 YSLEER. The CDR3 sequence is CASSQEATPDRYYEQYF. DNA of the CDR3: TGCGCCAGCAGCCAAGAAGCGACCCCGGACAGATACTACGAGCAGTACTTC.

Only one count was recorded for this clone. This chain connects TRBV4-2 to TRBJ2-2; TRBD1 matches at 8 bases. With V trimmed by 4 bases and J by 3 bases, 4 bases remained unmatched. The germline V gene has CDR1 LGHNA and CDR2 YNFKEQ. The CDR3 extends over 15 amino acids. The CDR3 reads CASSRYRGYTGELFF. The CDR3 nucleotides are TGTGCCAGCAGCCGGTACAGGGGGTACACCGGGGAGCTGTTTTTT.

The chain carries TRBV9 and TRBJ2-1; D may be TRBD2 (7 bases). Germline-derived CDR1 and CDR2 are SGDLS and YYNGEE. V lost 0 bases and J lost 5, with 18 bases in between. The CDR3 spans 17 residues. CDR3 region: CASSVVARREGDNEQFF. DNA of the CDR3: TGTGCCAGCAGCGTAGTGGCGAGGAGGGAGGGGGACAATGAGCAGTTCTTC.

CDR3: CASSLWTGRDGYTF. In DNA form, the CDR3 reads TGTGCCAGCAGTCTCTGGACAGGGAGGGATGGCTACACCTTC. This chain joins TRBV28 and TRBJ1-2; TRBD1 matches at 8 bases. The CDR3 spans 14 residues. CDR1 MDHEN and CDR2 SYDVKM come from the germline V gene. Trimming at V came to 5 bases and at J to 6 bases, leaving 8 bases not matched to a gene.

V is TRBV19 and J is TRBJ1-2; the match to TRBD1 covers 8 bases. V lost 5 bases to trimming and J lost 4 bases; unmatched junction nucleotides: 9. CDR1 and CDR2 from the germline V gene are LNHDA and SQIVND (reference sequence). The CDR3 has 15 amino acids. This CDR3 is CASSVLDRGLYGYTF. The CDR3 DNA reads TGTGCCAGTAGTGTGCTCGACAGGGGACTCTATGGCTACACCTTC.

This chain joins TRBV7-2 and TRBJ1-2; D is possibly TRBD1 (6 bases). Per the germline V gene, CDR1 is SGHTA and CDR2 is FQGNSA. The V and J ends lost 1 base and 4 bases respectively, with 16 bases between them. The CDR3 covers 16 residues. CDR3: CASSLVADSQSYGYTF. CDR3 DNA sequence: TGTGCCAGCAGCTTAGTGGCGGACAGCCAATCCTATGGCTACACCTTC.

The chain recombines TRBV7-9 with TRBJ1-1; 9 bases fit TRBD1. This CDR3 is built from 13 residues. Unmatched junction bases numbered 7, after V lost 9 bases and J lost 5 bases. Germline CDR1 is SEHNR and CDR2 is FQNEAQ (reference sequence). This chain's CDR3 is CASLMTGGTEAFF. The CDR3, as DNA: TGTGCCAGTCTAATGACAGGGGGAACTGAAGCTTTCTTT.

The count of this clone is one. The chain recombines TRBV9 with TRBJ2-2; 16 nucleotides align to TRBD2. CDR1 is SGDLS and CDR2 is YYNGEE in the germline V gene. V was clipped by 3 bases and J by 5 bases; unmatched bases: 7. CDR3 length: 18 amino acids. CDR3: CASSAPGLAGGGTGELFF. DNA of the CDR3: TGTGCCAGCAGCGCCCCGGGACTAGCGGGAGGGGGGACCGGGGAGCTGTTTTTT. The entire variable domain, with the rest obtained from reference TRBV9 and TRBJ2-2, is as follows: DSGVTQTPKHLITATGQRVTLRCSPRSGDLSVYWYQQSLDQGLQFLIQYYNGEERAKGNILERFSAQQFPDLHSELNLSSLELGDSALYFCASSAPGLAGGGTGELFFGEGSRLTVL.

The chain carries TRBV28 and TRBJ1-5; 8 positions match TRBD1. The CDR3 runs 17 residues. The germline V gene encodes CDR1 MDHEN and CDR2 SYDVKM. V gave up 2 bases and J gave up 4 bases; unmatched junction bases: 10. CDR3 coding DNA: TGTGCCAGCAGTTTACGACAGGGGTTTGGGACTAATCAGCCCCAGCATTTT. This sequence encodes CASSLRQGFGTNQPQHF.

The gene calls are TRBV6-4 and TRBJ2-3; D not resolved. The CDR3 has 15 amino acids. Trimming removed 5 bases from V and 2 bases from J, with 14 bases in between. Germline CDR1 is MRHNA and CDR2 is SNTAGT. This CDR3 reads CASSPEWIHTDTQYF. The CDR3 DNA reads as TGTGCCAGCAGTCCGGAGTGGATTCACACAGATACGCAGTATTTT.

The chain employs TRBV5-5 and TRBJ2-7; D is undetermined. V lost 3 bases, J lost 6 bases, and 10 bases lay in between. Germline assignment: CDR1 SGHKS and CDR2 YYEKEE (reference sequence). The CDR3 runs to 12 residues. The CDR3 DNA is TGTGCCAGCAGCTCCCCTTTCGGCGAGCAGTACTTC. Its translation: CASSSPFGEQYF.

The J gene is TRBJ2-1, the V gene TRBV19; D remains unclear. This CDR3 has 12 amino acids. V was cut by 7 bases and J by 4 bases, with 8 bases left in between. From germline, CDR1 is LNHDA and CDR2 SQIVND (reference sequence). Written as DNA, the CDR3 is TGTGCCAGTACTGGAGTTTACAATGAGCAGTTCTTC. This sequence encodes CASTGVYNEQFF.

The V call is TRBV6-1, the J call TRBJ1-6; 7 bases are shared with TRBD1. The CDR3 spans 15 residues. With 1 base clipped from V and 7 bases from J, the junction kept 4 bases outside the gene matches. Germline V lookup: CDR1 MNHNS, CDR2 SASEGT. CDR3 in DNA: TGTGCCAGCAGTGAAGTGGGACAGTGGAATTCACCCCTCCACTTT. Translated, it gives CASSEVGQWNSPLHF.

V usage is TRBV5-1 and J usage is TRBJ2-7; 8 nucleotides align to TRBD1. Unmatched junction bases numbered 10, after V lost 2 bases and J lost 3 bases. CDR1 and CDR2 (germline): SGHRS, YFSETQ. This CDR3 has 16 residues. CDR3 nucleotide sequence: TGCGCCAGCAGCTTTTCTCATTCGACAGGGGACTACGAGCAGTACTTC. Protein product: CASSFSHSTGDYEQYF.

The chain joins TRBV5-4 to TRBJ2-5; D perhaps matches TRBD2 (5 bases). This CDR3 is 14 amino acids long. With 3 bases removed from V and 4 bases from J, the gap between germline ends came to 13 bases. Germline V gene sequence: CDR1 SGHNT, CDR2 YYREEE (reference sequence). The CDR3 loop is CASSSPKEVETQYF. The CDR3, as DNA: TGTGCCAGCAGCTCCCCAAAGGAGGTAGAGACCCAGTACTTC.

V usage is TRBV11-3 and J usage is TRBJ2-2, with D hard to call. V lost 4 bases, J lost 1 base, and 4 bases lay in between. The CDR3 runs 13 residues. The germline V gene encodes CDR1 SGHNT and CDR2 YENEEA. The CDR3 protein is CASSYRNTGELFF. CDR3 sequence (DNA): TGTGCCAGCAGCTACAGGAACACCGGGGAGCTGTTTTTT.

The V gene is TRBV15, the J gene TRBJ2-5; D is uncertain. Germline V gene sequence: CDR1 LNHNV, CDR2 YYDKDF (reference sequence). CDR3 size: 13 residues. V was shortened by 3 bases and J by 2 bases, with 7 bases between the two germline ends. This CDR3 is CATSRGVQETQYF. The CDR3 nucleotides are TGTGCCACCAGCAGGGGCGTGCAAGAGACCCAGTACTTC.